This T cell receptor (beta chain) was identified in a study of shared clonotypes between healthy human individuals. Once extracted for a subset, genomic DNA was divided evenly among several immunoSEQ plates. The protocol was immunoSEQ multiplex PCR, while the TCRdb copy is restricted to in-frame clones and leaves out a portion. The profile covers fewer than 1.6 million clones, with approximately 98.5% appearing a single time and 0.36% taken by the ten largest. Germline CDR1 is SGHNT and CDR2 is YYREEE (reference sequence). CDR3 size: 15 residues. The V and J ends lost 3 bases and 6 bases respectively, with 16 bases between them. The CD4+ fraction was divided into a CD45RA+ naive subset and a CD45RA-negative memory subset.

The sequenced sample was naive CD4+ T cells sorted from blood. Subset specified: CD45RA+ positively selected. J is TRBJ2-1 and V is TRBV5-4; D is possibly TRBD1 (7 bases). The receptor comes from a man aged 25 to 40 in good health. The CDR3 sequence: CASSWGDSNLNEQFF. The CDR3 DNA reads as TGTGCCAGCAGCTGGGGGGACAGTAACCTCAATGAGCAGTTCTTC.